This T cell receptor beta chain was recovered during a study of T cells expressing NK-cell markers. Per the germline V gene, CDR1 is MNHNS and CDR2 is SASEGT. CDR3 size: 15 residues. For each CDR3 protein, TCRdb gives one entry from its re-call of the 5' RACE reads, without DNA. The sample features some 500,000 distinct CDR3 sequences, with around 1.4% in its top ten. This clonotype was sampled from a woman aged 45-65 years in good health. The chain is built from TRBV6-1 and TRBJ1-1; TCRdb selects TRBD1, and the lack of DNA leaves this call unchecked. The sequenced material came from blood T cells: a sorted CD56 or NKG2C T cell subset, CD4+ or CD8+ T cells, or bulk PBMC T cells (not recorded which). The CDR3 reads CASSELGAANTEAFF.